This T cell receptor beta chain was recovered during a study of regulatory T cells in long-lasting Graves disease. Time point denoted: newly diagnosed GD, antithyroid drugs for less than 3 months. PBMC-derived RNA was used for the TCR library. This clonotype has a count of ten or more. With iRepertoire HTBI primers and Arm-PCR of CDR3 regions, TCR beta libraries were built. One entry per CDR3 protein, called by TCRdb with MiXCR from the multiplex PCR reads. This sample has around 500,000 distinct CDR3 sequences, with roughly 12% found just once. These same data were also listed under a study on T cells in Graves' hyperthyroidism and ophthalmopathy.

Sequencing used peripheral blood mononuclear cells (PBMCs), obtained at new diagnosis, from a patient treated with antithyroid drugs. The TCR sequence derives from a man aged 25-45 years with Graves disease.

CDR3 sequence reads: CASTKDSGIYNEQFF. CDR3 DNA sequence: TGTGCCAGCACAAAGGATAGCGGGATATACAATGAGCAGTTCTTC. The chain joins TRBV6-2 or TRBV6-3 to TRBJ2-1, with 8 bases fitting TRBD2. CDR1 MNHEY and CDR2 SVGEGT come from the germline V gene. V was pared by 7 bases and J by 4 bases, with 9 bases of the junction left unmatched. This CDR3 has 15 residues.